The rows below give T cell receptor beta chains drawn from one sample of a study of identical twins. TCRdb used MiXCR to reprocess the 5' RACE reads, holding one entry per CDR3 protein. The sample lists a few hundred thousand distinct CDR3 sequences, roughly 9.9% occurring once. This sample also belongs to another study, concerning yellow fever vaccine responses in identical twins.

Sequences were obtained from PBMCs. These receptors all come from a woman aged 18-35 years in good health. Each CDR3 is given with its conserved first and last residue. A D gene is named only where the DNA matches it firmly. Expanded clones are given a class, and other clones once, few, many or no size at all.

CDR3: CSGTGSFSQETQYF
DNA: TGCAGCGGGACCGGGAGTTTTAGCCAAGAGACCCAGTACTTC
length: 14
D: .
V: TRBV29-1
J: TRBJ2-5
size: .

CDR3: CASSLVAGVLHEQFF
DNA: TGTGCCAGCAGCTTAGTAGCGGGAGTGCTCCATGAGCAGTTCTTC
length: 15
D: TRBD2
V: TRBV11-2
J: TRBJ2-1
size: few

CDR3: CASSLTTEGNEKLFF
DNA: TGCGCCAGCAGCTTGACAACAGAGGGCAATGAAAAACTGTTTTTT
length: 15
D: .
V: TRBV5-1
J: TRBJ1-4
size: many

CDR3: CASSIGTDGSPLHF
DNA: TGTGCCAGTAGTATCGGGACGGATGGGTCACCCCTCCACTTT
length: 14
D: .
V: TRBV19
J: TRBJ1-6
size: few

CDR3: CASSLDSGTGRGNNEQFF
DNA: TGTGCCAGCAGCTTGGATTCCGGGACAGGGCGGGGAAACAATGAGCAGTTCTTC
length: 18
D: TRBD1
V: TRBV5-6
J: TRBJ2-1
size: .

CDR3: CASSSDRGEQYF
DNA: TGTGCCAGCAGCTCGGACAGGGGGGAGCAGTACTTC
length: 12
D: TRBD1
V: TRBV7-2
J: TRBJ2-7
size: many

CDR3: CASAVEQPYEQYF
DNA: TGTGCCAGCGCCGTTGAGCAGCCCTACGAGCAGTACTTC
length: 13
D: .
V: TRBV19
J: TRBJ2-7
size: .

CDR3: CASSIFGGTYEQYF
DNA: TGTGCCAGTAGTATATTTGGGGGGACCTACGAGCAGTACTTC
length: 14
D: .
V: TRBV19
J: TRBJ2-7
size: many

CDR3: CASSLAQGEPQHF
DNA: TGTGCCAGCAGTTTAGCGCAAGGGGAGCCCCAGCATTTT
length: 13
D: .
V: TRBV12-3/TRBV12-4
J: TRBJ1-5
size: many

CDR3: CASSLGSGDQPQHF
DNA: TGTGCCAGCAGCTTAGGGTCAGGGGACCAGCCCCAGCATTTT
length: 14
D: .
V: TRBV7-9
J: TRBJ1-5
size: many

CDR3: CASSLANQGWTGELFF
DNA: TGTGCCAGCAGTTTAGCAAACCAGGGGTGGACCGGGGAGCTGTTTTTT
length: 16
D: .
V: TRBV12-3/TRBV12-4
J: TRBJ2-2
size: .

CDR3: CASSLRRTSGRGETQYF
DNA: TGTGCCAGCAGCTTGCGTCGGACTAGCGGACGGGGAGAGACCCAGTACTTC
length: 17
D: TRBD2
V: TRBV11-2
J: TRBJ2-5
size: few

CDR3: CASSPGHGEAFF
DNA: TGTGCCAGCTCACCAGGTCATGGTGAAGCTTTCTTT
length: 12
D: .
V: TRBV18
J: TRBJ1-1
size: few

CDR3: CASGLGQSYEQYF
DNA: TGTGCCAGCGGCCTCGGGCAGTCTTACGAGCAGTACTTC
length: 13
D: .
V: TRBV11-2
J: TRBJ2-7
size: .

CDR3: CSVKRGGELFF
DNA: TGCAGTGTCAAAAGGGGCGGGGAGCTGTTTTTT
length: 11
D: .
V: TRBV20-1
J: TRBJ2-2
size: .

CDR3: CASSLEGTGIKGGEPFF
DNA: TGTGCCAGCAGCTTAGAGGGGACAGGGATTAAGGGCGGGGAGCCGTTTTTT
length: 17
D: TRBD1
V: TRBV11-2
J: TRBJ2-2
size: once

CDR3: CASSEWTGEQFF
DNA: TGTGCCAGCAGTGAATGGACAGGTGAGCAGTTCTTC
length: 12
D: TRBD1
V: TRBV25-1
J: TRBJ2-1
size: many

CDR3: CASRETGRGDEQYF
DNA: TGTGCCAGCAGGGAAACGGGAAGGGGCGACGAGCAGTACTTC
length: 14
D: .
V: TRBV28
J: TRBJ2-7
size: few

CDR3: CASSLVGSSGGVYNEQFF
DNA: TGTGCCAGCAGCTTAGTGGGGTCTAGCGGGGGAGTCTACAATGAGCAGTTCTTC
length: 18
D: TRBD2
V: TRBV11-2
J: TRBJ2-1
size: few

CDR3: CASESSGRAKDEQYF
DNA: TGTGCCAGCGAATCTAGCGGGAGGGCCAAGGACGAGCAGTACTTC
length: 15
D: TRBD2
V: TRBV28
J: TRBJ2-7
size: many

CDR3: CASSPGTGRSNYGYTF
DNA: TGTGCCAGCAGTCCCGGGACAGGGAGGAGCAACTATGGCTACACCTTC
length: 16
D: TRBD1
V: TRBV12-3/TRBV12-4
J: TRBJ1-2
size: many

CDR3: CASSLPLAGPGETQYF
DNA: TGTGCCAGCAGCTTACCCTTGGCGGGGCCGGGGGAGACCCAGTACTTC
length: 16
D: .
V: TRBV7-2
J: TRBJ2-5
size: few

CDR3: CASSRAGTSGSYEQFF
DNA: TGCGCCAGCAGCCGAGCGGGGACTAGCGGATCCTATGAGCAGTTCTTC
length: 16
D: TRBD2
V: TRBV4-3
J: TRBJ2-1
size: few

CDR3: CATQRARTSGNNEQFF
DNA: TGTGCCACCCAAAGGGCGCGAACTTCGGGGAACAATGAGCAGTTCTTC
length: 16
D: .
V: TRBV10-3
J: TRBJ2-1
size: many

CDR3: CASSLLANVEQFF
DNA: TGTGCCAGCAGCCTCCTGGCTAATGTCGAGCAGTTCTTC
length: 13
D: .
V: TRBV5-5
J: TRBJ2-1
size: few

CDR3: CASSFAGTGGYEQYF
DNA: TGTGCCAGCAGCTTTGCCGGGACAGGGGGTTACGAGCAGTACTTC
length: 15
D: TRBD1
V: TRBV11-2
J: TRBJ2-7
size: .

CDR3: CAWGNTGINQPQHF
DNA: TGTGCCTGGGGTAATACAGGAATAAATCAGCCCCAGCATTTT
length: 14
D: .
V: TRBV30
J: TRBJ1-5
size: .

CDR3: CASSQRAGAEQFF
DNA: TGTGCCAGCAGCCAGAGAGCAGGGGCTGAGCAGTTCTTC
length: 13
D: .
V: TRBV3-1
J: TRBJ2-1
size: .

CDR3: CSVDEVTDFSGANVLTF
DNA: TGCAGCGTTGACGAGGTGACAGATTTCTCTGGGGCCAACGTCCTGACTTTC
length: 17
D: .
V: TRBV29-1
J: TRBJ2-6
size: few

CDR3: CSARVQGLRENTEAFF
DNA: TGCAGTGCTAGAGTTCAGGGCCTCAGGGAGAACACTGAAGCTTTCTTT
length: 16
D: .
V: TRBV20-1
J: TRBJ1-1
size: many

CDR3: CATRPLANNEQFF
DNA: TGTGCCACCAGGCCACTAGCTAACAATGAGCAGTTCTTC
length: 13
D: .
V: TRBV15
J: TRBJ2-1
size: many

CDR3: CASSRDRNQPQHF
DNA: TGTGCCAGCAGCCGGGACAGAAATCAGCCCCAGCATTTT
length: 13
D: TRBD1
V: TRBV3-1
J: TRBJ1-5
size: few

CDR3: CASSSVTLEGEQFF
DNA: TGTGCCAGCAGTTCCGTAACCCTAGAGGGTGAGCAGTTCTTC
length: 14
D: .
V: TRBV12-3/TRBV12-4
J: TRBJ2-1
size: many

CDR3: CSVDTDNTGELFF
DNA: TGCAGCGTTGATACGGATAACACCGGGGAGCTGTTTTTT
length: 13
D: .
V: TRBV29-1
J: TRBJ2-2
size: .

CDR3: CASSFHRNQETQYF
DNA: TGTGCCAGCAGTTTCCACCGGAACCAAGAGACCCAGTACTTC
length: 14
D: .
V: TRBV27
J: TRBJ2-5
size: few

CDR3: CASSLVGSMTQYF
DNA: TGTGCCAGCAGCTTAGTGGGCTCTATGACGCAGTATTTT
length: 13
D: .
V: TRBV7-9
J: TRBJ2-3
size: many

CDR3: CSASGGAIGYTF
DNA: TGCAGTGCTAGCGGGGGGGCTATTGGCTACACCTTC
length: 12
D: .
V: TRBV20-1
J: TRBJ1-2
size: few

CDR3: CASSLEGQSGTQYF
DNA: TGCGCCAGCAGCTTGGAAGGACAGTCAGGGACCCAGTACTTC
length: 14
D: .
V: TRBV5-1
J: TRBJ2-5
size: few

CDR3: CASSQGLATDTQYF
DNA: TGCGCCAGCAGCCAAGGTCTGGCCACAGATACGCAGTATTTT
length: 14
D: .
V: TRBV4-3
J: TRBJ2-3
size: many

CDR3: CASSPGGGRPSSYNEQFF
DNA: TGTGCCAGCAGCCCGGGTGGCGGGCGGCCGAGCTCCTACAATGAGCAGTTCTTC
length: 18
D: .
V: TRBV9
J: TRBJ2-1
size: .

CDR3: CASSQAAENTEAFF
DNA: TGCGCCAGCAGCCAAGCGGCGGAGAACACTGAAGCTTTCTTT
length: 14
D: .
V: TRBV4-3
J: TRBJ1-1
size: .

CDR3: CSVEDVVTDTQYF
DNA: TGCAGCGTTGAAGACGTGGTAACAGATACGCAGTATTTT
length: 13
D: .
V: TRBV29-1
J: TRBJ2-3
size: few

CDR3: CASSLQAGRRDTEAFF
DNA: TGTGCCAGCAGCCTACAAGCCGGGAGACGAGACACTGAAGCTTTCTTT
length: 16
D: .
V: TRBV7-2
J: TRBJ1-1
size: .

CDR3: CAIRGTGFPYNEQFF
DNA: TGTGCCATCAGGGGGACAGGGTTCCCCTACAATGAGCAGTTCTTC
length: 15
D: TRBD1
V: TRBV10-3
J: TRBJ2-1
size: many

CDR3: CATSSKQGRETSGGAKTQYF
DNA: TGTGCCACCAGCAGCAAACAGGGGCGTGAGACTAGCGGGGGGGCCAAGACCCAGTACTTC
length: 20
D: TRBD2
V: TRBV15
J: TRBJ2-5
size: few

CDR3: CASSMRGGIEQYF
DNA: TGTGCCAGTAGTATGAGAGGAGGGATCGAGCAGTACTTC
length: 13
D: .
V: TRBV19
J: TRBJ2-7
size: .

CDR3: CASSPPQGARYEQYF
DNA: TGTGCCAGCTCACCCCCGCAGGGGGCGCGGTACGAGCAGTACTTC
length: 15
D: TRBD1
V: TRBV18
J: TRBJ2-7
size: .

CDR3: CASGGVGTGGGFASETQYF
DNA: TGTGCCAGCGGTGGTGTCGGGACAGGGGGCGGTTTTGCGTCGGAGACCCAGTACTTC
length: 19
D: TRBD1
V: TRBV19
J: TRBJ2-5
size: .

CDR3: CATSREGYQPQHF
DNA: TGTGCCACCAGCAGAGAGGGGTATCAGCCCCAGCATTTT
length: 13
D: .
V: TRBV15
J: TRBJ1-5
size: many

CDR3: CSPANLNEQFF
DNA: TGCAGCCCTGCCAACCTCAATGAGCAGTTCTTC
length: 11
D: .
V: TRBV29-1
J: TRBJ2-1
size: many

CDR3: CASSLRGGGQPQHF
DNA: TGTGCCAGCAGCTTGCGAGGTGGGGGTCAGCCCCAGCATTTT
length: 14
D: .
V: TRBV5-6
J: TRBJ1-5
size: .

CDR3: CASSLDGPGRDTQYF
DNA: TGTGCCAGCAGCTTAGATGGCCCAGGGAGGGATACGCAGTATTTT
length: 15
D: .
V: TRBV11-2
J: TRBJ2-3
size: .

CDR3: CASLDGEAFF
DNA: TGTGCCAGCTTGGACGGGGAAGCTTTCTTT
length: 10
D: .
V: TRBV6-6
J: TRBJ1-1
size: .